Detailed here is one T cell receptor beta chain. Data came from immunoSEQ multiplex PCR; TCRdb stores just in-frame clones and leaves some out. This sample has around 64,000 clones, with around 80% found just once. The germline V and J ends were trimmed by 2 bases and 2 bases, with 5 bases remaining between them. The CDR3 consists of 13 residues. Germline values: CDR1 MDHEN, CDR2 SYDVKM. Time point reported: blood 4 weeks post-SBRT, at nephrectomy. Treatment indicated: 15 Gy SBRT to primary tumor, nephrectomy 4 weeks later. The data were taken from a study of radiation and T cells in renal cell carcinoma.

The sample consisted of blood, taken from a patient whose treatment included radiotherapy and nephrectomy. The origin of this receptor is a man aged 60-69 years with renal cell carcinoma. The chain joins TRBV28 to TRBJ2-3; D gene ambiguous. CDR3 sequence: CASSLPLTDTQYF. CDR3 in DNA: TGTGCCAGCAGTTTACCACTCACAGATACGCAGTATTTT.